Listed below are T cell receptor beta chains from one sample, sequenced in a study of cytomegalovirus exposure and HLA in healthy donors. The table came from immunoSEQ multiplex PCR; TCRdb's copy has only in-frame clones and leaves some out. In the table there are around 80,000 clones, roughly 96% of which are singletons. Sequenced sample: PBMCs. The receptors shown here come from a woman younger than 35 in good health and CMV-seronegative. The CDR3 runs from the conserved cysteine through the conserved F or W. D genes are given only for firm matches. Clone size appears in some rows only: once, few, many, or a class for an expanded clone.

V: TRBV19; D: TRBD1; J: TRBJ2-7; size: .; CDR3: CASSSLGTVYEQYF; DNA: TGTGCCAGTAGTTCCCTCGGGACAGTCTACGAGCAGTACTTC
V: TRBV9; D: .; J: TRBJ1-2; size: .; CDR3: CASSVDNGYTF; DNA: TGTGCCAGCAGCGTAGACAATGGCTACACCTTC
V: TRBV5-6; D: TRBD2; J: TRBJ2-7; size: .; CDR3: CASSLGGLAGASSYEQYF; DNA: TGTGCCAGCAGCTTGGGGGGACTAGCGGGAGCGAGCTCCTACGAGCAGTACTTC
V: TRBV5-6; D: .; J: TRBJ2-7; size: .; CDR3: CASSVGRTYEQYF; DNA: TGTGCCAGCAGCGTGGGGAGAACCTACGAGCAGTACTTC
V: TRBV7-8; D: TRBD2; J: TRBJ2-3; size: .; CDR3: CASSLYPGLLTDTQYF; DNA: TGTGCCAGCAGCTTATACCCGGGACTACTCACAGATACGCAGTATTTT
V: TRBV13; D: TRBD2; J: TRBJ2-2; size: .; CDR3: CASGKREGRTGELFF; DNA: TGTGCCAGCGGGAAGCGGGAGGGCCGCACCGGGGAGCTGTTTTTT
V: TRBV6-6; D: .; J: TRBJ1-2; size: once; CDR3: CAGPAALYGYTF; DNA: TGTGCCGGGCCCGCTGCTCTCTATGGCTACACCTTC
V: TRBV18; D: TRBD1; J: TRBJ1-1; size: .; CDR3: CASSPPDRTSAEAFF; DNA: TGTGCCAGCTCACCACCGGACAGGACTAGCGCTGAAGCTTTCTTT
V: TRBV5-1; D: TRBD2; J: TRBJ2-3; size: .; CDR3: CASSSLAGGADTQYF; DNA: TGCGCCAGCAGCTCTCTAGCGGGAGGCGCAGATACGCAGTATTTT
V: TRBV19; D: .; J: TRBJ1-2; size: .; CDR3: CATSRGYGYTF; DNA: TGTGCCACCTCCAGGGGCTATGGCTACACCTTC
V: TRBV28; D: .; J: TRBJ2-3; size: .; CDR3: CASSYSDTQYF; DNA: TGTGCCAGCAGTTACTCAGATACGCAGTATTTT
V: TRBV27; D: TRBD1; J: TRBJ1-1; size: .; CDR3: CASSPTGMNTEAFF; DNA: TGTGCCAGCAGTCCGACAGGGATGAACACTGAAGCTTTCTTT
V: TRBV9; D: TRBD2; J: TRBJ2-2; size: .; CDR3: CASSVGTSGRNTGELFF; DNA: TGTGCCAGCAGCGTAGGGACTAGCGGGAGAAACACCGGGGAGCTGTTTTTT
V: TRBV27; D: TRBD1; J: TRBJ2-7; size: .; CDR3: CASSRRQGWYEQYF; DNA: TGTGCCAGCAGCCGGAGACAGGGTTGGTACGAGCAGTACTTC
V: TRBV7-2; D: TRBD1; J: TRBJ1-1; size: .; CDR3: CASSTRQGNTEAFF; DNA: TGTGCCAGCAGCACCCGACAGGGGAACACTGAAGCTTTCTTT
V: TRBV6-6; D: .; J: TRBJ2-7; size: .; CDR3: CASSHRDEQYF; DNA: TGTGCCAGCAGCCACAGGGACGAGCAGTACTTC
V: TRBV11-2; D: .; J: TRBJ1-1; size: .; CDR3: CASSLTQGTEAFF; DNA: TGTGCCAGCAGCTTAACGCAGGGTACTGAAGCTTTCTTT
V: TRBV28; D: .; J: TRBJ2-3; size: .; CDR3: CASSFAGRTDTQYF; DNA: TGTGCCAGCAGTTTCGCGGGACGCACAGATACGCAGTATTTT
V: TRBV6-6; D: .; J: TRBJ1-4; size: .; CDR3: CASTPGGTNEKLFF; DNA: TGTGCCAGCACCCCCGGGGGGACTAATGAAAAACTGTTTTTT
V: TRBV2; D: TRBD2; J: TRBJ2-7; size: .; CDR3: CASRRTSGTTYEQYF; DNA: TGTGCCAGCAGGAGGACTAGCGGGACCACCTACGAGCAGTACTTC
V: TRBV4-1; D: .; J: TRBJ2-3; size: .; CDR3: CASSQISKSTDTQYF; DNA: TGCGCCAGCAGCCAAATCAGTAAGAGCACAGATACGCAGTATTTT
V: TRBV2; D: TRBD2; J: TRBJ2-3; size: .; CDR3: CASIQGLAGGMDTQYF; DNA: TGTGCCAGCATCCAAGGGCTAGCGGGAGGGATGGATACGCAGTATTTT
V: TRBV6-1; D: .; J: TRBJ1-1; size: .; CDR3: CAITGSTEAFF; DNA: TGTGCCATTACAGGGAGCACTGAAGCTTTCTTT
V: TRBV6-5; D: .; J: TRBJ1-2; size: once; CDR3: CASSYSNTGSVGYTF; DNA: TGTGCCAGCAGTTACTCGAATACAGGCAGTGTCGGCTACACCTTC
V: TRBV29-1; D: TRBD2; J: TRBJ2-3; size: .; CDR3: CSLGLAGTADTQYF; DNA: TGCAGCCTTGGACTAGCGGGAACGGCAGATACGCAGTATTTT
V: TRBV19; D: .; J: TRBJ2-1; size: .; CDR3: CASSLQFRSSYNEQFF; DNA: TGTGCCAGTAGTCTCCAATTCCGGAGCTCCTACAATGAGCAGTTCTTC
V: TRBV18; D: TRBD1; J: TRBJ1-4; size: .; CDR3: CASSPPSDRDGKLFF; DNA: TGTGCCAGCTCACCACCCTCGGACAGGGACGGAAAACTGTTTTTT
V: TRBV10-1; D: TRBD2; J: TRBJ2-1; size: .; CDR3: CASNPSGGYNEQFF; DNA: TGCGCCAGCAACCCTAGCGGGGGGTACAATGAGCAGTTCTTC
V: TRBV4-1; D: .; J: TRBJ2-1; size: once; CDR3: CASSQAGSVEGGNEQFF; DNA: TGCGCCAGCAGCCAAGCGGGAAGTGTGGAGGGAGGCAATGAGCAGTTCTTC
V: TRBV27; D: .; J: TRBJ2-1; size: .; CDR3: CASSLESSLSSYNEQFF; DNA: TGTGCCAGCAGTTTGGAGTCATCGCTTTCTTCCTACAATGAGCAGTTCTTC
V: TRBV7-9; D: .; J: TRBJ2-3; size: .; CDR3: CASSYLEKSTDTQYF; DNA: TGTGCCAGCAGCTACCTGGAGAAAAGCACAGATACGCAGTATTTT